This T cell receptor (beta chain) was observed in a study of T cell responses to AZD1222 COVID-19 vaccine. The germline V gene has CDR1 MNHEY and CDR2 SVGAGI. With 3 bases removed from V and 4 bases from J, the gap between germline ends came to 4 bases. The length of the CDR3 is 11 residues. Study results and caveats: Baseline serology detected seropositivity in only 6 or 7 AZD1222 recipients. Donors in the cohort were predominantly white British and more often female, and clonal diversity was possibly underestimated. Without day 14 samples, only post-peak T cell repertoires were studied. Spike-wide vaccine-associated CD4 TCRs dominated at 160-218 and 743-854.

This clone has ten or more counts. Its cognate antigen is unknown. Clones were sequenced by immunoSEQ multiplex PCR, and TCRdb holds only the in-frame ones, with some missing. The sample lists roughly 75,000 clones, around 84% occurring once. The material sequenced was peripheral blood, taken on day 0 of AZD1222 vaccination. The source is an adult in good health. The gene calls are TRBV6-5 and TRBJ2-7; D is undetermined. CDR3 bases: TGTGCCAGCAGTTATAGATACGAGCAGTACTTC. It yields the protein CASSYRYEQYF.